This TCR beta chain originates from a study of beta chain features in type 1 diabetes. Germline lookup yields CDR1 SGHVS and CDR2 FNYEAQ. CDR3 size: 16 residues. Trimming removed 5 bases at V and 0 bases at J, with 17 bases between. Isolated RNA was reverse transcribed in full, so expressed TCRB transcripts were sequenced. Clones were sequenced by immunoSEQ multiplex PCR, and TCRdb holds only the in-frame ones, with some missing. The table has 130,000 or so clones, 17% seen once; the top ten hold roughly 2.6%. Study findings and constraints: The study found that naive, central memory and Treg TCRB repertoires appeared more similar in patients than in healthy donors. There was a moderate but significant shortening of TCRB CDR3s in all four CD4+ subsets of Type 1 diabetes patients. For type 1 diabetes patients, VDJ junctions showed fewer insertions and more deletions.

As regards this clone: The target antigen is unknown.

The collection from each donor was one heparinised blood draw averaging around 0.11 L. This chain links TRBV7-6 with TRBJ2-7; the D gene could be TRBD1 or TRBD2 (5 bases each). Specimen: central memory CD4+ T cells from blood. The source of this sequence is a man aged 18 to 35 with type 1 diabetes. This CDR3 reads CASSPPEAGSSYEQYF. The CDR3 region has the DNA TGTGCCAGCAGCCCGCCTGAGGCAGGGAGCTCCTACGAGCAGTACTTC.